These T cell receptor beta chains were read from a single sample in a study of blood T cell repertoires in COVID-19. Produced via immunoSEQ multiplex PCR; TCRdb's table is partial and in-frame only. The sample records under 250,000 clones, 86% being singletons. The sample comprised peripheral blood. The source is a woman of 80 years or more with COVID-19, enrolled during active disease. CDR3s include the opening cysteine and the closing phenylalanine or tryptophan. D genes are given only for firm matches. Some rows have no size entry. The others give once, few or many, or a class for an expanded clone.

>TRBV7-8|-|TRBJ2-5|TRBD1
TGTGCCAGCAGCCCGTCCGGGGACAGGGGGGAGACCCAGTACTTC
CASSPSGDRGETQYF
>TRBV27|-|TRBJ1-6|-
TGTGCCAGCAGTTTATTCAGGGTGGGGTCACCCCTCCACTTT
CASSLFRVGSPLHF
>TRBV3-1/TRBV3-2|once|TRBJ2-1|TRBD1
TGTGCCAGCAGCCGCCCGGGACAGTACAATGAGCAGTTCTTC
CASSRPGQYNEQFF
>TRBV19|-|TRBJ1-2|-
TGTGCCAGTGGCAGGGAGGACGGCTACACCTTC
CASGREDGYTF
>TRBV4-1|-|TRBJ1-2|-
TGCGCCAGCAGCCAAGATCGACAGCTATTCTATGGCTACACCTTC
CASSQDRQLFYGYTF
>TRBV5-1|once|TRBJ2-1|TRBD2
TGCGCCAGCAGCTGGACTAGCGGGGGTCTCTACAATGAGCAGTTCTTC
CASSWTSGGLYNEQFF
>TRBV6-5|-|TRBJ1-5|-
TGTGCCAGCAGTAGAGGGCAGACAAGCAATCAGCCCCAGCATTTT
CASSRGQTSNQPQHF
>TRBV7-9|-|TRBJ1-2|TRBD1
TGTGCCAGCACACCAGGGGGCGCGGATGGCTACACCTTC
CASTPGGADGYTF
>TRBV19|-|TRBJ1-6|TRBD1
TGTGCCAGTAGTTCGACAGGGGGGTCCTCACCCCTCCACTTT
CASSSTGGSSPLHF
>TRBV27|-|TRBJ2-3|TRBD1
TGTGCCAGCAGTTCGTTAGGGGGACAGGGAACGACAGATACGCAGTATTTT
CASSSLGGQGTTDTQYF
>TRBV5-4|-|TRBJ2-7|TRBD1
TGTGCCAGCTCCAAACCGGGACAGGGGTCCTACGAGCAGTACTTC
CASSKPGQGSYEQYF
>TRBV24-1|once|TRBJ2-5|TRBD1
TGTGCCACCAGTGATCCTCCGGGACAGCACCAAGAGACCCAGTACTTC
CATSDPPGQHQETQYF
>TRBV28|-|TRBJ2-1|TRBD2
TGTGCCAGCATTCCTAGAGGCGGGGGGGCCTTCGAGCAGTTCTTC
CASIPRGGGAFEQFF
>TRBV7-9|-|TRBJ1-1|-
TGTGCCAGCAGCTTAGTAGCCAGAACTGAAGCTTTCTTT
CASSLVARTEAFF
>TRBV5-4|once|TRBJ2-7|TRBD2
TGTGCCAGCAGCTTGGGAGTAGGACTAGGTCACTACGAGCAGTACTTC
CASSLGVGLGHYEQYF
>TRBV5-5|-|TRBJ2-2|-
TGTGCCAGCAGCTTGAGATGGCCCGGGGCCGGGGAGCTGTTTTTT
CASSLRWPGAGELFF
>TRBV4-2|-|TRBJ1-3|-
TGTGCCAGCAGCCCGGGAGTGGGGGGTGGAAACACCATATATTTT
CASSPGVGGGNTIYF
>TRBV5-1|-|TRBJ1-4|-
TGCGCCAGCAGCTCCAGGACTCGGGATGAAAAACTGTTTTTT
CASSSRTRDEKLFF
>TRBV24-1|once|TRBJ2-2|-
TGTGCCACCAGTGAGGCCGGGACAACGAACACCGGGGAGCTGTTTTTT
CATSEAGTTNTGELFF
>TRBV13|-|TRBJ2-5|TRBD2
TGTGCCAGCAGCTTAGGCCTTCTAGCGGGGGGGACGGCGCCCCAGTACTTC
CASSLGLLAGGTAPQYF
>TRBV28|-|TRBJ2-1|-
TGTGCCAGCAGTTTTGGAGGGGATACCTACAATGAGCAGTTCTTC
CASSFGGDTYNEQFF
>TRBV6-2/TRBV6-3|-|TRBJ2-2|-
TGTGCCAGCAGTTACTCGAGATCGGGGGTCCCCCCCACCGGGGAGCTGTTTTTT
CASSYSRSGVPPTGELFF
>TRBV3-1/TRBV3-2|-|TRBJ2-2|-
TGTGCCAGCAGCCCGAGGAGTATCCAGAACACCGGGGAGCTGTTTTTT
CASSPRSIQNTGELFF
>TRBV7-2|-|TRBJ1-2|TRBD1
TGTGCCAGCTCTAGACAGGGCAACTATGGCTACACCTTC
CASSRQGNYGYTF
>TRBV11-3|-|TRBJ1-6|TRBD1
TGTGCCAGCACCTGGGGGTCCGGGACAGGGATGAATTCACCCCTCCACTTT
CASTWGSGTGMNSPLHF
>TRBV5-1|-|TRBJ1-3|-
TGCGCCAGCAGCTTGGGGACCTGGGGCACGGGAAACACCATATATTTT
CASSLGTWGTGNTIYF
>TRBV6-4|once|TRBJ1-1|TRBD1
TGTGCCAGCAGTTCTACGCCAGGGGGGAACACTGAAGCTTTCTTT
CASSSTPGGNTEAFF
>TRBV15|-|TRBJ1-2|TRBD1
TGTGCCACCAGCAGCCCCGGACAGGGTGATGGCTACACCTTC
CATSSPGQGDGYTF
>TRBV30|-|TRBJ1-2|TRBD1
TGTGCCTGGAGTCGGACAGGGGGCTCTGGCTACACCTTC
CAWSRTGGSGYTF
>TRBV6-5|-|TRBJ1-1|-
TGTGCCAGCAGCTACGGCCCCTTGAACACTGAAGCTTTCTTT
CASSYGPLNTEAFF
>TRBV12-3/TRBV12-4|few|TRBJ1-5|-
TGTGCCAGCAGTGGTACAGGTACCCAGCCCCAGCATTTT
CASSGTGTQPQHF
>TRBV5-6|-|TRBJ2-6|TRBD1
TGTGCCAGCAGTAACAGGGGGCGCTTCTCTGGGGCCAACGTCCTGACTTTC
CASSNRGRFSGANVLTF
>TRBV10-3|-|TRBJ2-7|TRBD2
TGTGCCATCAGTGAGTCGGGGGGGACCTACGAGCAGTACTTC
CAISESGGTYEQYF
>TRBV2|-|TRBJ1-2|-
TGTGCCAGCAGTGAACGCGACTATGGCTACACCTTC
CASSERDYGYTF
>TRBV7-6|-|TRBJ1-2|TRBD1
TGTGCCAGCAGCCTCGGGACAGGGACAGGCTATGGCTACACCTTC
CASSLGTGTGYGYTF
>TRBV7-9|-|TRBJ1-5|TRBD1
TGTGCCAGCAGCATAGGGACAGGATCAAATCAGCCCCAGCATTTT
CASSIGTGSNQPQHF
>TRBV11-2|-|TRBJ1-1|-
TGTGCCAGCAGCCCGTCGGTAGCAGGGCGATCGAACACTGAAGCTTTCTTT
CASSPSVAGRSNTEAFF
>TRBV6-5|-|TRBJ2-2|TRBD1
TGTGCCAGCAGCCGTTACAGGGGGGTCACCGGGGAGCTGTTTTTT
CASSRYRGVTGELFF
>TRBV2|-|TRBJ2-2|TRBD2
TGTGCCAGCAGTGTAAGCCGACTAGCGGGGGCCTCGAACACCGGGGAGCTGTTTTTT
CASSVSRLAGASNTGELFF
>TRBV19|-|TRBJ1-5|-
TGTGCCAGTAAGCTCGGCTACAGAGATCAGCCCCAGCATTTT
CASKLGYRDQPQHF
>TRBV5-1|-|TRBJ2-1|-
TGCGCCAGCAGCTTGGAGGGGGCGGGATACAATGAGCAGTTCTTC
CASSLEGAGYNEQFF
>TRBV5-1|-|TRBJ1-1|TRBD1
TGCGCCAGCAGCTTGGAAATAAAACCGGGACAGGGTATCACTGAAGCTTTCTTT
CASSLEIKPGQGITEAFF
>TRBV19|-|TRBJ1-5|-
TGTGCCAGTAGTATCCAGAGGACAGTCAATCAGCCCCAGCATTTT
CASSIQRTVNQPQHF
>TRBV19|-|TRBJ1-2|-
TGTGCCAGTAGTTTATCAGGGGAAACTGGCTACACCTTC
CASSLSGETGYTF
>TRBV14|-|TRBJ2-7|TRBD1
TGTGCCAGCAGCCAAGAAATGGGACAGGTCTACGAGCAGTACTTC
CASSQEMGQVYEQYF
>TRBV7-3|-|TRBJ1-1|-
TGTGCCAGCGGGCAGGGCACTGAAGCTTTCTTT
CASGQGTEAFF
>TRBV5-5|once|TRBJ1-1|-
TGTGCCAGCAGCAGGCAATTGAGGGTCGGTGAAGCTTTCTTT
CASSRQLRVGEAFF
>TRBV6-5|-|TRBJ1-4|-
TGTGCCAGCAGTCCTCGTACAACTAATGAAAAACTGTTTTTT
CASSPRTTNEKLFF
>TRBV5-6|-|TRBJ2-2|-
TGTGCCAGCAGCTTGGGCCAGGGAATGTGGACCGGGGAGCTGTTTTTT
CASSLGQGMWTGELFF
>TRBV5-4|once|TRBJ2-2|-
TGTGCCAGCAGCTTGTCAGGGTATCCCGGGGAGCTGTTTTTT
CASSLSGYPGELFF
>TRBV7-8|-|TRBJ1-4|-
TGTGCCAGCAGCTTGAGCTCAACTAATGAAAAACTGTTTTTT
CASSLSSTNEKLFF
>TRBV9|-|TRBJ2-2|-
TGTGCCAGCAGCGTCGGAGGGGCCCCGGGGACCGGGGAGCTGTTTTTT
CASSVGGAPGTGELFF
>TRBV28|-|TRBJ1-5|TRBD1
TGTGCCAGCAGTGGGGGACAGATCAATCAGCCCCAGCATTTT
CASSGGQINQPQHF
>TRBV20-1|-|TRBJ1-2|TRBD1
TGCAGTGCTAGTCAACAGGGGGGGGGATTATCTATCACCTTC
CSASQQGGGLSITF